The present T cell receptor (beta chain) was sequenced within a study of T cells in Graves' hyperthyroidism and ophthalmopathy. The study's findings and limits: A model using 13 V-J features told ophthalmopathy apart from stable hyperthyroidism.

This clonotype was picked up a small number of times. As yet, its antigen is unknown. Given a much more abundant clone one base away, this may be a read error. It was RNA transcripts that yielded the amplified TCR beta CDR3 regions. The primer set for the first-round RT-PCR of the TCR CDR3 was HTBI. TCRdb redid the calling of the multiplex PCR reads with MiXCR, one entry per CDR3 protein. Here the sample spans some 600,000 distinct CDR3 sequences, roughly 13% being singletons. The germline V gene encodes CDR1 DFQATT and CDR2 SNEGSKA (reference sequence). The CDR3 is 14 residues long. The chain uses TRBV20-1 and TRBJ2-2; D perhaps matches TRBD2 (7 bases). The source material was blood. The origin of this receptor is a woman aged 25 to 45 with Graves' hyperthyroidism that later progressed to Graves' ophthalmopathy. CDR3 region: CSALTGGHTGGLFF. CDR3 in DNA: TGCAGTGCTCTGACCGGGGGGCACACCGGGGGGCTGTTTTTT.